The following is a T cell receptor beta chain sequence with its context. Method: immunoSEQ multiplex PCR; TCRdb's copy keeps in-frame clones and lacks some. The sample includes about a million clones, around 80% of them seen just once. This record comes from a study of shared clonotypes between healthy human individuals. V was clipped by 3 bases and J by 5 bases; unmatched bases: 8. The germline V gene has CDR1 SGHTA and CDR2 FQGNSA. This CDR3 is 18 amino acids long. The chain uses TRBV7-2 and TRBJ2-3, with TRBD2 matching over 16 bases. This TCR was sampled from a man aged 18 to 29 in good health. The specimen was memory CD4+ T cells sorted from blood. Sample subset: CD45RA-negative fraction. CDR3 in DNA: TGTGCCAGCAGCTTTGGGACTAGCGGGAGGGCCAGGGGAGATACGCAGTATTTT. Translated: CASSFGTSGRARGDTQYF.